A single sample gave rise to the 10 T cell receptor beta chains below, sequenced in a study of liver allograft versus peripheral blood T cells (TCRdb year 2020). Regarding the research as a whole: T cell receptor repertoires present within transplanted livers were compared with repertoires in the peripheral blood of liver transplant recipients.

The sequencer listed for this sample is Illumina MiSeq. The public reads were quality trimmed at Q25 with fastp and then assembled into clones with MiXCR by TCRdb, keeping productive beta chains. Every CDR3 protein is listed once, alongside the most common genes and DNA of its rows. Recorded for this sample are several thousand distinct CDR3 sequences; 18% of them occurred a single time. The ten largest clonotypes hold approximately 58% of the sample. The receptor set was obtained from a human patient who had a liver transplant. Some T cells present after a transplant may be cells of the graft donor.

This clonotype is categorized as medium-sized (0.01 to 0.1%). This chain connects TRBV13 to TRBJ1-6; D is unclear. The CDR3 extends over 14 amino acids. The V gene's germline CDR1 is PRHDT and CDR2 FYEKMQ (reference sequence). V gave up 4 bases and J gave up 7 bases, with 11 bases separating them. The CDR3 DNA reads TGTGCCAGCAGCTCCTACCTGACGAATTCACCCCTCCACTTT. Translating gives CASSSYLTNSPLHF.

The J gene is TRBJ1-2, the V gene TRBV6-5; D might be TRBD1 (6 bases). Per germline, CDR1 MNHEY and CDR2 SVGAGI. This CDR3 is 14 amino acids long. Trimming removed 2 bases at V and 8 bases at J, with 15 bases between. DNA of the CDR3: TGTGCCAGCAGTTACGAAAAGGGGGTGCGGGGCTACACCTTC. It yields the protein CASSYEKGVRGYTF.

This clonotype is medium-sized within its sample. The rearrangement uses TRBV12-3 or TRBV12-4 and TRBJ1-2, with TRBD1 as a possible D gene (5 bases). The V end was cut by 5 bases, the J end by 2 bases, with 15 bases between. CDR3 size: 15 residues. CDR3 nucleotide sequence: TGTGCCAGCAGTGCGTGGGACGGGATGAACTATGGCTACACCTTC. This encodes CASSAWDGMNYGYTF.

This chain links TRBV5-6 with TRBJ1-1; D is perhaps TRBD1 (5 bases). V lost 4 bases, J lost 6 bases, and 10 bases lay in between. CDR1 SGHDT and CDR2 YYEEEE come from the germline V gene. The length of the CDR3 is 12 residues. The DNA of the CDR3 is TGTGCCAGCAGCCCAGGGTCTGCTGAAGCTTTCTTT. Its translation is CASSPGSAEAFF.

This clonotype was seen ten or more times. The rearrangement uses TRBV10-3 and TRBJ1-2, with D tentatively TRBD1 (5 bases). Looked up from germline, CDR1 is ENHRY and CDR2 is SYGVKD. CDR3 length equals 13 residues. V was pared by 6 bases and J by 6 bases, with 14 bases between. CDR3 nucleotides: TGTGCCATCAGGGATCCGGGACTCAATGGCTACACCTTC. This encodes CAIRDPGLNGYTF.

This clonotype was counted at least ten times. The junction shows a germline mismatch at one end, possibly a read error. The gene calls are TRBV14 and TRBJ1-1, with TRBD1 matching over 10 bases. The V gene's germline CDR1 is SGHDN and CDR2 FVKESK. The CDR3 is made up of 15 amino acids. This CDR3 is CASSQVHGTGVPRGF. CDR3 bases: TGTGCCAGCAGCCAAGTCCACGGGACAGGGGTTCCTCGGGGCTTT. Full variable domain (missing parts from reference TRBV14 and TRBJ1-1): EAGVTQFPSHSVIEKGQTVTLRCDPISGHDNLYWYRRVMGKEIKFLLHFVKESKQDESGMPNNRFLAERTGGTYSTLKVQPAELEDSGVYFCASSQVHGTGVPRGFGQGTRLTVV.

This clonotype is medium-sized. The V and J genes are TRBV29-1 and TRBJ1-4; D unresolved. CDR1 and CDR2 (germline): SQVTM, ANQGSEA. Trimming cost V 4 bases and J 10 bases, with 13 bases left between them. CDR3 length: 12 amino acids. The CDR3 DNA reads TGCAGCGTTGTTGCCCAGACCGGAAAACTGTTTTTT. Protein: CSVVAQTGKLFF.

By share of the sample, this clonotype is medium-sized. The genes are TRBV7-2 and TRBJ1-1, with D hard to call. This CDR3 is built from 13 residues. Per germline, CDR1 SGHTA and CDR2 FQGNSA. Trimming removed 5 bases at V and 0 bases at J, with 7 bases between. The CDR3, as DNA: TGTGCCAGCAGCCTATGGTTGAACACTGAAGCTTTCTTT. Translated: CASSLWLNTEAFF.

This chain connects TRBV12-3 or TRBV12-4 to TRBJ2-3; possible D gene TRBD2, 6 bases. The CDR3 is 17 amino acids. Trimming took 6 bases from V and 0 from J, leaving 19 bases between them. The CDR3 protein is CASSPYREPTSTDTQYF. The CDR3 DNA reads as TGTGCCAGCAGCCCTTACCGGGAGCCCACTAGCACAGATACGCAGTATTTT.

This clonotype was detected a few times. CDR3 loop: CAWKGFMNTEAFF. Written as DNA, the CDR3 is TGTGCCTGGAAGGGGTTTATGAACACTGAAGCTTTCTTT. This sequence joins TRBV30 and TRBJ1-1; weak D call: TRBD1 (5 bases). In germline, CDR1 is GTSNPN, CDR2 SVGIG (reference sequence). Trimming pared 4 bases from V and 0 bases from J, leaving 9 bases between. CDR3 length: 13 residues.